Given below is one TCR beta chain in context. Its target is unknown. These data are taken from a study of human thymus T cells. Study-level results: Gene usage (both V and J) appeared biased in thymic and blood repertoires. What related research reported was that thymic repertoires overlapped highly among unrelated individuals.

Resections were taken during corrective heart surgery, and the thymus tissue came from these. Congenital heart defects were the reason for the corrective surgery that the donors, healthy Finnish infants, were having. Profiling relied on immunoSEQ multiplex PCR, and the TCRdb table lists in-frame clones only, not all of them. The sample has tens of thousands of clones; approximately 96% are singletons. The sequencing sample was made of thymus tissue. This TCR was sampled from a boy less than two years old with a congenital heart defect but otherwise immunologically healthy.

The CDR3 DNA reads TGTGCCAGCAGTGAAGCGGCTCTAGAGGGGTCGCACGAGCAGTACTTC. The encoded protein is CASSEAALEGSHEQYF. The chain links TRBV2 to TRBJ2-7; D is possibly TRBD1 or TRBD2 (5 bases each). V was pared by 0 bases and J by 5 bases, with 17 bases between. Per the germline V gene, CDR1 is SNHLY and CDR2 is FYNNEI. The CDR3 is 16 amino acids.